A single sample gave rise to the 18 T cell receptor beta chains below, sequenced in a study of T cell responses to AZD1222 COVID-19 vaccine. Profiled with immunoSEQ multiplex PCR; TCRdb holds only in-frame clones, not every one. Of more than 85,000 clones in the sample, about 88% are singletons; the top ten hold roughly 1.5%. The sample in question was peripheral blood, obtained on day 0 of AZD1222 vaccination. The receptors stem from an adult in good health.

The chain recombines TRBV6-5 with TRBJ1-6, with no clear D. Germline V CDR1 and CDR2: MNHEY, SVGAGI. The CDR3 totals 15 residues. V was cut by 2 bases and J by 6 bases, with 11 bases left in between. The CDR3 region is CASSYTGRSNSPLHF. The CDR3 DNA reads TGTGCCAGCAGTTACACCGGGAGAAGTAATTCACCCCTCCACTTT.

The V and J genes are TRBV5-1 and TRBJ1-1; the D gene is possibly TRBD1 (5 bases). The germline V gene has CDR1 SGHRS and CDR2 YFSETQ. The CDR3 runs to 14 residues. V shed 1 base and J shed 5 bases, with 12 bases lying between them. DNA for the CDR3: TGCGCCAGCAGCTTGCAGGGAGGGCTTACTGAAGCTTTCTTT. It codes for CASSLQGGLTEAFF.

This clone was detected only once. The chain recombines TRBV7-9 with TRBJ2-7, with TRBD1 matching 9 bases. Germline CDR1 is SEHNR and CDR2 is FQNEAQ (reference sequence). The CDR3 is made up of 14 amino acids. V trimming: 1 base; J trimming: 3 bases; junction bases outside the gene matches: 1. The CDR3: CASSLGQGDYEQYF. The CDR3 DNA sequence: TGTGCCAGCAGCTTAGGACAGGGGGACTACGAGCAGTACTTC.

This clone appeared a few times. The V gene is TRBV9, the J gene TRBJ2-1, with TRBD2 matching over 9 bases. Germline CDR1 is SGDLS and CDR2 is YYNGEE. The CDR3 length is 15 residues. V shed 0 bases, J shed 9 bases, and the junction held 7 bases outside the gene matches. The CDR3 loop is CASSVVGREGGEQFF. CDR3 DNA sequence: TGTGCCAGCAGCGTAGTAGGGCGGGAGGGCGGTGAGCAGTTCTTC.

The CDR3, as DNA: TGTGCCAGCAGCCAACGGGTTGGGGTAGGGTACGAGCAGTACTTC. Protein product: CASSQRVGVGYEQYF. The gene calls are TRBV3-1 (or the pseudogene TRBV3-2) and TRBJ2-7; no clear D. V was cut by 2 bases and J by 4 bases, with 15 bases left in between. The CDR3 totals 15 residues. The germline V gene encodes CDR1 LGHDT and CDR2 YNNKEL (reference sequence).

The J gene is TRBJ2-1, the V gene TRBV18; TRBD1 or TRBD2 may be the D gene (6 bases each). CDR3 length equals 13 residues. The germline V gene encodes CDR1 KGHSH and CDR2 LQKENI. V lost 1 base and J 6 bases, leaving 7 bases between the germline ends. The chain's CDR3 is CASSPRGANEQFF. The CDR3 DNA reads TGTGCCAGCTCACCACGGGGGGCCAATGAGCAGTTCTTC.

This chain joins TRBV7-9 and TRBJ2-7, with 7 nucleotides matching TRBD1. Per the germline V gene, CDR1 is SEHNR and CDR2 is FQNEAQ (reference sequence). This CDR3 region has 17 residues. Trimming at V came to 1 base and at J to 3 bases, leaving 12 bases not matched to a gene. The CDR3 reads CASSLGGTELFGYEQYF. The CDR3 DNA reads as TGTGCCAGCAGCTTAGGGGGGACAGAACTATTCGGCTACGAGCAGTACTTC.

This sequence joins TRBV18 and TRBJ1-1; D gene ambiguous. The CDR3 loop spans 14 amino acids. The germline gives CDR1 KGHSH, CDR2 LQKENI. Trimming stripped 0 bases from V and 1 base from J, with 6 bases between. CDR3 DNA sequence: TGTGCCAGCTCACCACCGTCGGAGAACACTGAAGCTTTCTTT. This codes for CASSPPSENTEAFF.

This clone was detected only once. V is TRBV5-5 and J is TRBJ1-3, with D perhaps TRBD1 (5 bases). The CDR3 has 18 residues. Germline V CDR1 and CDR2: SGHKS, YYEKEE (reference sequence). Trimming removed 4 bases from V and 2 bases from J, with 22 bases in between. The CDR3 loop reads CASSPMVYAGSPGNTIYF. The CDR3 bases are TGTGCCAGCAGCCCAATGGTTTATGCAGGGTCCCCTGGAAACACCATATATTTT.

CDR3 DNA sequence: TGTGCCAGCAGTTTTCCCACTTCTGGAAACACCATATATTTT. This encodes CASSFPTSGNTIYF. The V and J genes are TRBV28 and TRBJ1-3; D is unclear. The CDR3 consists of 14 residues. Trimming stripped 3 bases from V and 1 base from J, with 7 bases between. CDR1 is MDHEN, CDR2 SYDVKM, per germline.

The chain is built from TRBV5-1 and TRBJ2-1; D unclear. The germline V and J ends were trimmed by 0 bases and 3 bases, with 4 bases remaining between them. Germline V CDR1 and CDR2: SGHRS, YFSETQ. CDR3 length: 13 residues. The CDR3 loop reads CASSLVYYNEQFF. As DNA, the CDR3 is TGCGCCAGCAGCTTGGTATACTACAATGAGCAGTTCTTC.

The chain links TRBV29-1 to TRBJ1-1; no reliable D call. CDR3 length: 10 residues. Germline V gene data show CDR1 as SQVTM and CDR2 as ANQGSEA. V lost 3 bases to trimming and J lost 8 bases, with 7 bases between them. The CDR3 DNA reads as TGCAGCGTTGATTCGGGGGAAGCTTTCTTT. It encodes CSVDSGEAFF.

The rearrangement links TRBV6-1 to TRBJ2-7; TRBD2 agrees at 7 bases. Unmatched junction bases numbered 9, after V lost 3 bases and J lost 7 bases. The CDR3 runs to 14 residues. Germline-derived CDR1 and CDR2 are MNHNS and SASEGT. The CDR3 reads CASSEEGGRGEQYF. CDR3 sequence (DNA): TGTGCCAGCAGTGAGGAAGGCGGGAGAGGGGAGCAGTACTTC.

The gene calls are TRBV9 and TRBJ1-4; D is uncertain. This CDR3 is 15 amino acids long. Trimming cost V 0 bases and J 2 bases, with 8 bases left between them. CDR1 is SGDLS and CDR2 is YYNGEE in the germline V gene. The CDR3 coding sequence is TGTGCCAGCAGCGTAGGAAGGGCCACTAATGAAAAACTGTTTTTT. It specifies CASSVGRATNEKLFF.

The chain has TRBV20-1 and TRBJ1-2, with D uncertain. The germline CDR1 and CDR2 sequences are DFQATT and SNEGSKA (reference sequence). Trimming left V 3 bases short and J 4 bases short, with 18 bases between. This CDR3 comprises 15 residues. The CDR3 spells CSASWGGPLGYGYTF. The DNA for the CDR3 is TGCAGTGCTAGTTGGGGAGGGCCCCTCGGCTATGGCTACACCTTC.

The V gene is TRBV12-3 or TRBV12-4, the J gene TRBJ1-2; D perhaps matches TRBD1 (5 bases). Trimming took 1 base from V and 8 from J, leaving 11 bases between them. The CDR3 sequence is 13 residues long. For the CDR3, the DNA is TGTGCCAGCAGTTTAGGGCAGGGTCAGGGCTACACCTTC. Translation: CASSLGQGQGYTF.

V is TRBV5-6 and J is TRBJ1-2, with D perhaps matching TRBD1 (6 bases). V was clipped by 6 bases and J by 6 bases, with 12 bases between them. There are 12 residues in the CDR3. Germline V CDR1 and CDR2: SGHDT, YYEEEE. CDR3 DNA sequence: TGTGCCAGCATTCTACAGGGTGATGGCTACACCTTC. This encodes CASILQGDGYTF.

The chain joins TRBV2 to TRBJ2-7, with D perhaps given as TRBD1 or TRBD2 (5 bases each). V was clipped by 7 bases and J by 0 bases, with 10 bases between them. In germline, CDR1 is SNHLY, CDR2 FYNNEI. The CDR3 extends over 13 amino acids. The CDR3 sequence is CASKKGSSYEQYF. DNA of the CDR3: TGTGCCAGCAAAAAGGGGAGCTCCTACGAGCAGTACTTC.